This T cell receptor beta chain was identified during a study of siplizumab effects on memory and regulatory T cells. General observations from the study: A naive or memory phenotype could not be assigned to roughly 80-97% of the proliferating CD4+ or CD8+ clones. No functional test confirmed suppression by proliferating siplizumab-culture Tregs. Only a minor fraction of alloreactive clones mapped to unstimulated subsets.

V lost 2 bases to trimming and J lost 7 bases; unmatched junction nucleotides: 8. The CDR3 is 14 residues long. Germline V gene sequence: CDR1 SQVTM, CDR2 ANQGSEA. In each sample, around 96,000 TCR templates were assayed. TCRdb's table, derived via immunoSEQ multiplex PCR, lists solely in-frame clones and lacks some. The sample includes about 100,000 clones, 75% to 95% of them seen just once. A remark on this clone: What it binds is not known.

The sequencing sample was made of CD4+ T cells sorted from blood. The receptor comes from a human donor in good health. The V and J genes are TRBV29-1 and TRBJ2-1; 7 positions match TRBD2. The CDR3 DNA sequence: TGCAGCGTTGAACTGGCGGGGGACCCGAATGAGCAGTTCTTC. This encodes CSVELAGDPNEQFF.